The 30 T cell receptor beta chains listed next were all sequenced from one sample in a study of metastatic and nonmetastatic thyroid tumors. None of the patients had undergone any treatment ahead of thyroid surgery. TCRdb reanalyzed the PCR reads with MiXCR. The repertoire holds about 5,400 clones, with roughly 34% as singletons. The material sequenced was adjacent normal tissue. Receptor source: a female donor with papillary thyroid cancer or a benign thyroid nodule (not recorded which). Some clones in this sample may be carry-over from other donors' samples.

The chain is built from TRBV6-5 and TRBJ1-3; D gene uncertain. Germline values: CDR1 MNHEY, CDR2 SVGAGI. This CDR3 region has 15 residues. Trimming left V 2 bases short and J 0 bases short, with 8 bases between. The CDR3: CASSYDISSGNTIYF. CDR3 DNA: TGTGCCAGCAGTTACGACATAAGCTCTGGAAACACCATATATTTT.

The sample holds a few counts of this clone. This chain joins TRBV6-1 and TRBJ2-2, with D possibly TRBD2 on 5 matching bases. Germline values: CDR1 MNHNS, CDR2 SASEGT. V was pared by 3 bases and J by 6 bases, with 8 bases between. The CDR3 is 13 residues long. For the CDR3, the DNA is TGTGCCAGCAGTGACGGGGAATCCGGGGAGCTGTTTTTT. The encoded protein is CASSDGESGELFF.

A few counts support this clone. The V gene is TRBV6-1, the J gene TRBJ1-2; 7 positions match TRBD1. The germline V gene has CDR1 MNHNS and CDR2 SASEGT. This CDR3 has 14 residues. The ends lost 2 bases at V and 4 bases at J; junction bases unmatched: 4. The CDR3 nucleotides are TGTGCCAGCAGTGAACCAGGGGGAGGCTATGGCTACACCTTC. This gives the protein CASSEPGGGYGYTF.

In this sample, this clone turned up a few times. Other DNA sequences in the same sample also yield this CDR3. The chain links TRBV20-1 to TRBJ2-2; D gene ambiguous. Germline CDR1 and CDR2: DFQATT and SNEGSKA (reference sequence). The CDR3 runs to 14 residues. Deletions cut 0 bases from V and 8 bases from J, with 13 bases between. The CDR3 coding sequence is TGCAGTGCTAGAGATCGGACGGCCGGTGGGGAGCTGTTTTTT. This codes for CSARDRTAGGELFF.

The CDR3 here is CATSDVSGGAESYNEQFF. In DNA, the CDR3 is TGTGCCACCAGTGATGTTAGCGGGGGGGCCGAGTCCTACAATGAGCAGTTCTTC. The chain couples TRBV24-1 to TRBJ2-1; 11 nucleotides match TRBD2. After removal of 3 bases from V and 1 base from J, the junction contained 7 bases not matched to a gene. The CDR3 length is 18 residues. Germline CDR1 KGHDR, CDR2 SFDVKD.

This clone was counted between two and nine times. The J gene is TRBJ1-5, the V gene TRBV2; TRBD1 might be the D (5 bases). Germline-derived CDR1 and CDR2 are SNHLY and FYNNEI. This CDR3 is 15 amino acids long. V shed 0 bases and J shed 5 bases, with 11 bases lying between them. DNA for the CDR3: TGTGCCAGCAGTGAAGCCTCCGGGGGAGATCAGCCCCAGCATTTT. Protein: CASSEASGGDQPQHF.

The chain joins TRBV6-5 to TRBJ1-5; D call uncertain. Between the trimmed V and J ends, which lost 0 bases and 0 bases, there was a span of 9 bases. The germline V gene encodes CDR1 MNHEY and CDR2 SVGAGI. The CDR3 is made up of 16 amino acids. The CDR3 spells CASSYSAGASNQPQHF. CDR3 DNA: TGTGCCAGCAGTTACTCGGCAGGAGCTAGCAATCAGCCCCAGCATTTT.

Sample share makes this clone medium-sized. The chain couples TRBV7-2 to TRBJ2-1; unclear D gene. Germline-derived CDR1 and CDR2 are SGHTA and FQGNSA. Trimming removed 2 bases from V and 8 bases from J, with 16 bases in between. The CDR3 length is 15 residues. The CDR3 DNA reads TGTGCCAGCAGCTTAAGTCCCTACAGTTTGGATGAGCAGTTCTTC. Translation: CASSLSPYSLDEQFF. Based on the CDR3 plus reference TRBV7-2 and TRBJ2-1, the full variable domain is GAGVSQSPSNKVTEKGKDVELRCDPISGHTALYWYRQSLGQGLEFLIYFQGNSAPDKSGLPSDRFSAERTGGSVSTLTIQRTQQEDSAVYLCASSLSPYSLDEQFFGPGTRLTVL.

The CDR3 bases are TGTGCCAGCAGCCCCGGACAGGGTCTAAATCAGCCCCAGCATTTT. This sequence encodes CASSPGQGLNQPQHF. This sequence joins TRBV7-6 and TRBJ1-5, with TRBD1 matching 8 bases. The CDR3 is 15 residues long. Looked up from germline, CDR1 is SGHVS and CDR2 is FNYEAQ. J lost 4 bases, V lost 5 bases, and 7 bases had no gene match.

The rearrangement joins TRBV20-1 to TRBJ2-5, with D tentatively TRBD2 (6 bases). The germline V and J ends were trimmed by 2 bases and 1 base, with 26 bases remaining between them. Germline V gives CDR1 DFQATT, CDR2 SNEGSKA (reference sequence). CDR3 length equals 19 residues. The CDR3, as DNA: TGCAGTGCTAGAAATCCGGTGACCACCGGGGGTGGGGGCCAAGAGACCCAGTACTTC. Translating gives CSARNPVTTGGGGQETQYF.

This clone was counted a few times. V and J are TRBV20-1 and TRBJ1-5; D is ambiguous. V was shortened by 1 base and J by 9 bases, with 13 bases between the two germline ends. CDR3 length: 13 amino acids. CDR1 and CDR2 from the germline V gene are DFQATT and SNEGSKA (reference sequence). CDR3 in amino acids: CSARVAGPGPQHF. DNA for the CDR3: TGCAGTGCTAGAGTAGCGGGTCCGGGGCCCCAGCATTTT.

V usage is TRBV30 and J usage is TRBJ1-2, with 9 bases that match TRBD1. Germline lookup yields CDR1 GTSNPN and CDR2 SVGIG (reference sequence). This CDR3 contains 14 residues. V trimming: 2 bases; J trimming: 2 bases; junction bases outside the gene matches: 3. In DNA, the CDR3 is TGTGCCTGGAGTTCGACAGGGGGGAACTATGGCTACACCTTC. As protein: CAWSSTGGNYGYTF. Variable domain in full (rest from reference TRBV30 and TRBJ1-2): SQTIHQWPATLVQPVGSPLSLECTVEGTSNPNLYWYRQAAGRGLQLLFYSVGIGQISSEVPQNLSASRPQDRQFILSSKKLLLSDSGFYLCAWSSTGGNYGYTFGSGTRLTVV.

The rearrangement uses TRBV5-1 and TRBJ2-2; no clear D. CDR1 is SGHRS, CDR2 YFSETQ, per germline. This CDR3 contains 16 residues. V was shortened by 0 bases and J by 0 bases, with 9 bases between the two germline ends. The DNA of the CDR3 is TGCGCCAGCAGCTTGGTTCCCATCGCGAACACCGGGGAGCTGTTTTTT. Its protein is CASSLVPIANTGELFF.

V and J are TRBV2 and TRBJ1-2; maybe TRBD1 (5 bases). V was cut by 4 bases and J by 3 bases, with 9 bases left in between. The CDR3 extends over 13 amino acids. Germline CDR1 is SNHLY and CDR2 is FYNNEI. Here the CDR3 reads CASSGGLDYGYTF. The CDR3 nucleotides are TGTGCCAGCAGTGGGGGACTGGACTATGGCTACACCTTC.

J is TRBJ2-7 and V is TRBV6-1; 13 bases fit TRBD2. Germline CDR1 MNHNS, CDR2 SASEGT. This CDR3 region has 17 residues. V lost 3 bases to trimming and J lost 1 base; unmatched junction nucleotides: 6. The CDR3 loop is CASSEGTSGRVSYEQYF. In DNA form, the CDR3 reads TGTGCCAGCAGTGAGGGTACTAGCGGGAGGGTATCCTACGAGCAGTACTTC.

The chain combines TRBV25-1 with TRBJ2-5; TRBD2 aligns across 12 bases. Germline V lookup: CDR1 MGHDK, CDR2 SYGVNS. The CDR3 totals 15 residues. V shed 4 bases and J 5 bases; nucleotides not matched to a gene: 5. The CDR3 region is CASSVPTSGSETQYF. The CDR3 DNA sequence: TGTGCCAGCAGTGTACCGACTAGCGGGAGCGAGACCCAGTACTTC.

This chain connects TRBV7-6 to TRBJ2-5; TRBD1 matches at 7 bases. The CDR3 sequence is 13 residues long. Germline V gene sequence: CDR1 SGHVS, CDR2 FNYEAQ. J gave up 5 bases and V 8 bases, and 8 bases lay outside the gene matches. For the CDR3, the DNA is TGTGCCAGCGCTGGGACAGTTAGCGAGACCCAGTACTTC. Protein product: CASAGTVSETQYF.

Only a few counts were recorded for this clone. V and J are TRBV27 and TRBJ2-1; 9 bases line up with TRBD2. The germline CDR1 and CDR2 sequences are MNHEY and SMNVEV (reference sequence). The junction had 7 bases not matched to a gene; V was cut back by 7 bases and J by 6 bases. This CDR3 has 14 amino acids. The CDR3 sequence is CASTVSGRFNEQFF. The DNA for the CDR3 is TGTGCCAGCACCGTTAGCGGGAGATTCAATGAGCAGTTCTTC.

The rearrangement joins TRBV12-3 or TRBV12-4 to TRBJ1-2; 9 nucleotides match TRBD1. J lost 5 bases, V lost 6 bases, and 10 bases had no gene match. This CDR3 is 15 amino acids long. CDR3 in amino acids: CASSHRPTGGYGYTF. CDR3 DNA: TGTGCCAGCAGCCACCGACCGACAGGGGGGTATGGCTACACCTTC.

This clone was seen only a few times. V gene TRBV20-1 combines with J gene TRBJ2-1, with 9 positions matching TRBD2. Trimming took 5 bases from V and 8 from J; bases not matched to a gene: 7. CDR3 size: 13 residues. Per germline, CDR1 DFQATT and CDR2 SNEGSKA (reference sequence). The CDR3 DNA follows: TGCAGTGCTCCCCTAGCGGGACTCTATGAGCAGTTCTTC. Residues: CSAPLAGLYEQFF.

The V call is TRBV11-1, the J call TRBJ1-5; D is undetermined. Trimming removed 4 bases at V and 1 base at J, with 5 bases between. This CDR3 has 13 residues. CDR1 SGHAT and CDR2 FQDESV come from the germline V gene (reference sequence). CDR3 sequence: CASSSESNQPQHF. For the CDR3, the DNA is TGTGCCAGCAGCTCGGAGAGCAATCAGCCCCAGCATTTT. Full variable domain (outside the CDR3, taken from reference TRBV11-1 and TRBJ1-5): EAEVAQSPRYKITEKSQAVAFWCDPISGHATLYWYRQILGQGPELLVQFQDESVVDDSQLPKDRFSAERLKGVDSTLKIQPAELGDSAMYLCASSSESNQPQHFGDGTRLSIL.

This clone was seen only a few times. This sequence joins TRBV20-1 and TRBJ2-1, with TRBD2 as a possible D gene (5 bases). V gave up 3 bases and J gave up 2 bases, with 14 bases separating them. The CDR3 has 15 residues. Germline CDR1 reads DFQATT; CDR2 reads SNEGSKA (reference sequence). CDR3 loop: CSASSEGGTYNEQFF. The CDR3 nucleotides are TGCAGTGCTAGTAGTGAAGGAGGAACCTACAATGAGCAGTTCTTC.

This clone was found a few times. The gene calls are TRBV20-1 and TRBJ2-1; D not resolved. Germline V gene lookup returns CDR1 DFQATT and CDR2 SNEGSKA (reference sequence). CDR3 length equals 15 residues. V was shortened by 0 bases and J by 8 bases, with 17 bases between the two germline ends. For the CDR3, the DNA is TGCAGTGCTAGAGATTGGCAAGAAGCCCAACATGAGCAGTTCTTC. This gives the protein CSARDWQEAQHEQFF.

By sample fraction, this clone is large. The gene calls are TRBV6-5 and TRBJ1-2; 8 bases are shared with TRBD1. The CDR3 loop spans 15 amino acids. The V segment lost 0 bases and the J segment 3 bases; nucleotides outside the gene matches: 3. Germline V gives CDR1 MNHEY, CDR2 SVGAGI. In nucleotides, the CDR3 is TGTGCCAGCAGTTACTCATGGACAGGGCACTATGGCTACACCTTC. This encodes CASSYSWTGHYGYTF.

This clone was detected a few times. The V gene is TRBV6-2 or TRBV6-3, the J gene TRBJ1-1; 8 nucleotides align to TRBD1. V was pared by 2 bases and J by 1 base, with 9 bases of the junction left unmatched. CDR1 and CDR2 from the germline V gene are MNHEY and SVGEGT. The CDR3 totals 17 residues. The CDR3 reads CASSYTHRTGRNTEAFF. For the CDR3, the DNA is TGTGCCAGCAGTTACACACACAGGACAGGGCGGAACACTGAAGCTTTCTTT.

The chain recombines TRBV11-1 with TRBJ1-2; TRBD1 agrees at 7 bases. The CDR3 is 14 residues long. V was pared by 5 bases and J by 2 bases, with 5 bases of the junction left unmatched. Germline assignment: CDR1 SGHAT and CDR2 FQDESV (reference sequence). CDR3 bases: TGTGCCAGCAGCCCCCAGGGGGTCAACTATGGCTACACCTTC. Translating it yields CASSPQGVNYGYTF.

The CDR3 loop is CSATTRYRTADEQFF. CDR3 in DNA: TGCAGTGCTACAACGAGATACCGGACAGCGGATGAGCAGTTCTTC. The V call is TRBV20-1, the J call TRBJ2-1; a possible D gene is TRBD1 (6 bases). V was trimmed by 4 bases and J by 8 bases, leaving 21 bases between them. The germline gives CDR1 DFQATT, CDR2 SNEGSKA (reference sequence). CDR3 length: 15 amino acids.

Notes on this clone: Because it lacks the conserved phenylalanine or tryptophan at the end, this CDR3 is likely a read error. The chain joins TRBV27 to TRBJ2-2, with 10 nucleotides matching TRBD1. CDR1 and CDR2 (germline): MNHEY, SMNVEV (reference sequence). This CDR3 contains 16 residues. J gave up 3 bases and V 6 bases, and 7 bases lay outside the gene matches. The CDR3 sequence: CASSRIGTGDTGELFS. CDR3 DNA: TGTGCCAGCAGCAGAATCGGGACAGGGGACACCGGGGAGCTGTTTTCT.

Only a few counts were recorded for this clone. This chain uses TRBV12-3 or TRBV12-4 with TRBJ1-3; D perhaps matches TRBD1 (6 bases). V was clipped by 3 bases and J by 0 bases, with 9 bases between them. This CDR3 has 15 amino acids. The CDR3 spells CASSFGTPSGNTIYF. The CDR3 nucleotides read TGTGCCAGCAGTTTTGGGACACCCTCTGGAAACACCATATATTTT.

The CDR3 nucleotides are TGTGCCAGCAGCTTATACAGTAGCGCCAACCTAGAGCAGTTCTTC. Residues: CASSLYSSANLEQFF. The chain combines TRBV11-2 with TRBJ2-1; maybe TRBD2 (5 bases). The V gene's germline CDR1 is SGHAT and CDR2 FQNNGV. Trimming removed 2 bases at V and 10 bases at J, with 18 bases between. The CDR3 loop spans 15 amino acids.